The entry that follows covers one TCR beta chain sequence. The target antigen is unknown. This record comes from a study of T cell responses to AZD1222 COVID-19 vaccine. General study points: Regions left unmutated in variants are reportedly the target of nearly half of spike-specific TCRs.

Produced via immunoSEQ multiplex PCR; TCRdb's table is partial and in-frame only. The data hold roughly 150,000 clones, with approximately 88% observed a single time. V lost 5 bases to trimming and J lost 0 bases; unmatched junction nucleotides: 4. Germline values: CDR1 SGHTA, CDR2 FQGNSA. The CDR3 is 15 residues long. The rearrangement joins TRBV7-2 to TRBJ2-3; 8 bases match TRBD2. The receptor comes from an adult in good health. The source material was peripheral blood, sampled on day 0 of AZD1222 vaccination. The DNA for the CDR3 is TGTGCCAGCAGCCCGGGGGGGCCTAGCACAGATACGCAGTATTTT. This codes for CASSPGGPSTDTQYF.